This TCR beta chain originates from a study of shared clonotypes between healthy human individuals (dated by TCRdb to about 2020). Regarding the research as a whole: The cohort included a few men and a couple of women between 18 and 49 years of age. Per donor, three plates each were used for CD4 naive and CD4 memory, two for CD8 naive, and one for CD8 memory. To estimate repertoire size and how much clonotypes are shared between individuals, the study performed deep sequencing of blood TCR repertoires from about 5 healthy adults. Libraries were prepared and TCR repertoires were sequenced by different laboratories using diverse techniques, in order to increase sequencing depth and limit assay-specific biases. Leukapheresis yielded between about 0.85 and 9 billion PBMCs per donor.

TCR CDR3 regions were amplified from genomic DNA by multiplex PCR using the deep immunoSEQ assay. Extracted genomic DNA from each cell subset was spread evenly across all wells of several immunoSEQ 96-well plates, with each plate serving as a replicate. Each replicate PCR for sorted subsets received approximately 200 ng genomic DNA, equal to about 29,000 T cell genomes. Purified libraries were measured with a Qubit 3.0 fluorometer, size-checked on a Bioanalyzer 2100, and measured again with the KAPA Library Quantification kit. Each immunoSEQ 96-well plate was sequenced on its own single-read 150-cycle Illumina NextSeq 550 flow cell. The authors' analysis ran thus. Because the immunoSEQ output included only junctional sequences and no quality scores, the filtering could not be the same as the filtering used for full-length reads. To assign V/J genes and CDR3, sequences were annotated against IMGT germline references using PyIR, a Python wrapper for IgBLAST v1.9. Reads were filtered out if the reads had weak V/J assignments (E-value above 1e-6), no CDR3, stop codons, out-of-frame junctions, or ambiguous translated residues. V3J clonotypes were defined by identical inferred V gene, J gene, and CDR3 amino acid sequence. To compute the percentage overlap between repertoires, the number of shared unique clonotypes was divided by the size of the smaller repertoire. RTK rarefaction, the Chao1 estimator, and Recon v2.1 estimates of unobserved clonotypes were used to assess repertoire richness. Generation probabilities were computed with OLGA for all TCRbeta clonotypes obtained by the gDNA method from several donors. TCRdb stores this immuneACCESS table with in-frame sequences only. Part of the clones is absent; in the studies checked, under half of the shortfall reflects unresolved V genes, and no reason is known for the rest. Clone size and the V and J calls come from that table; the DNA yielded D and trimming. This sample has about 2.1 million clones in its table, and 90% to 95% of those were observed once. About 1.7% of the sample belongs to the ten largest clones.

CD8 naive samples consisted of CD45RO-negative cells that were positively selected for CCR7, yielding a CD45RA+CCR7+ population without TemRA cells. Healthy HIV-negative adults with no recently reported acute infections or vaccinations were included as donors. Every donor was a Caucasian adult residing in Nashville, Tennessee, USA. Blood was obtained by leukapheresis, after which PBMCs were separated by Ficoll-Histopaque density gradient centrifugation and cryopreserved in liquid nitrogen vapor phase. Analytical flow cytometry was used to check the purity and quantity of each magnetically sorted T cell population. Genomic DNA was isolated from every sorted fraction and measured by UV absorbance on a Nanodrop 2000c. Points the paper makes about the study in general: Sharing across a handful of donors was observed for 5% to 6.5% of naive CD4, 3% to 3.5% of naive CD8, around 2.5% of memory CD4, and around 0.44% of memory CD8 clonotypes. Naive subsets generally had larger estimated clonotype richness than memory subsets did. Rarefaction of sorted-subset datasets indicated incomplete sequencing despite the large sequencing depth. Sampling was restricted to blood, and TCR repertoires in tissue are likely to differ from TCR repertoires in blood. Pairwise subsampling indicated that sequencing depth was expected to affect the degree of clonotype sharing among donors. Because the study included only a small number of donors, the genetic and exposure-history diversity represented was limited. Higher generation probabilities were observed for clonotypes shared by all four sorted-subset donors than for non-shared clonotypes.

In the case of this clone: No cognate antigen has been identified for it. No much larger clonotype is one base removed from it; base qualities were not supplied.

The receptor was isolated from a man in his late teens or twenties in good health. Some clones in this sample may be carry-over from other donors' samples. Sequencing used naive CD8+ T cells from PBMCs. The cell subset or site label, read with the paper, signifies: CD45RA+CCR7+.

In nucleotide form, the sequence is TGTGCCAGCAGCCCTGGCCTAGCGGGAGGCGGGGGGCAGTACTTC. It is translated as CASSPGLAGGGGQYF. The rearranged segments are TRBV6-7 and TRBJ2-7; 11 central bases correspond to TRBD2. TRBV6-7 is known as an ORF, though its function is uncertain. For this chain, trimming is 6 bases at the V end and 9 bases at the J end, and the number of junction bases without a gene match is 13. The cysteine opens and the phenylalanine closes a CDR3 of 15 amino acids. The entry retains the CDR3 DNA only, 45 bases that are in frame from base 1.